This T cell receptor (beta chain) was sequenced for a study of T cells in Graves' hyperthyroidism and ophthalmopathy. Whole-study findings and limits: Expanded thyroid clonotypes (above 0.001) were mostly also found in blood.

The study left out patients who had uncontrolled infection, other autoimmune disease, pregnancy or lactation. The PBMCs were sourced from fresh peripheral blood (around 9.9 ml). The CDR3 regions of TCR beta were amplified from RNA transcripts. Researchers ran a first-round RT-PCR on the TCR CDR3 using the HTBI primer set. Each CDR3 protein is one row after TCRdb ran MiXCR on the multiplex PCR reads. The profile shows around 190,000 distinct CDR3 sequences, over 15% of them singletons. In this sample, this clonotype turned up a few times. What it recognizes is unknown. CDR3 length: 15 amino acids. The germline V gene encodes CDR1 MNHNS and CDR2 SASEGT. After removal of 6 bases from V and 7 bases from J, the junction contained 8 bases not matched to a gene.

This sequence joins TRBV6-1 and TRBJ2-1; TRBD1 agrees at 11 bases. The sequence was obtained from a woman in her 50s with Graves' hyperthyroidism. The sample was blood. CDR3 in amino acids: CASRAGTGGKNEQFF. In DNA, the CDR3 is TGTGCCAGCAGAGCCGGGACAGGGGGTAAGAATGAGCAGTTCTTC.